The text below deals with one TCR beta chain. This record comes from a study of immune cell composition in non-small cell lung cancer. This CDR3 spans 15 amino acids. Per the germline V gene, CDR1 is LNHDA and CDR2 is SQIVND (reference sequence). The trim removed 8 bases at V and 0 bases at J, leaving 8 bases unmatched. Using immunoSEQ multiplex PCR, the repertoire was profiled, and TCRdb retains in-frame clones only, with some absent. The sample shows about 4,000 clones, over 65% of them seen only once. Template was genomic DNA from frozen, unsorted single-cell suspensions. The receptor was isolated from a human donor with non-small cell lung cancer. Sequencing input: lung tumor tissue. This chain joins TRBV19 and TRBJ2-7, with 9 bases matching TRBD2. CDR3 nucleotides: TGTGCCAGTGCGGGGGGGCTAGCCTTCTCCTACGAGCAGTACTTC. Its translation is CASAGGLAFSYEQYF.